This T cell receptor beta chain was profiled in a study of T cells in Graves' hyperthyroidism and ophthalmopathy. Findings and caveats of the study: Appearing also in blood were most of the thyroid clonotypes expanded above 0.001.

Calling Graves' hyperthyroidism stable meant ophthalmopathy did not progress within 18 months. Lactation, pregnancy, other autoimmune disease or uncontrolled infection led to exclusion of patients. TCR beta CDR3 region amplification was performed from RNA transcripts. First-round RT-PCR targeting the TCR CDR3 was performed with the HTBI primer set. From the multiplex PCR reads, TCRdb called clonotypes with MiXCR, one entry per CDR3 protein. Among over 700,000 distinct CDR3 sequences listed, approximately 40% were seen once. The sample holds a few counts of this clonotype. The antigen is not known. Trimming shortened V by 2 bases and J by 2 bases, and 13 bases separated the two germline ends. CDR3 length equals 15 residues. Germline-derived CDR1 and CDR2 are MNHEY and SVGAGI.

The chain combines TRBV6-5 with TRBJ2-7, with D possibly matching TRBD1 (6 bases). The receptor comes from a woman aged 40 to 50 with Graves' hyperthyroidism. The sequencing sample was made of blood. The chain's CDR3 is CASSYGGELTYEQYF. The CDR3 DNA reads TGTGCCAGCAGTTACGGGGGCGAACTTACCTACGAGCAGTACTTC.